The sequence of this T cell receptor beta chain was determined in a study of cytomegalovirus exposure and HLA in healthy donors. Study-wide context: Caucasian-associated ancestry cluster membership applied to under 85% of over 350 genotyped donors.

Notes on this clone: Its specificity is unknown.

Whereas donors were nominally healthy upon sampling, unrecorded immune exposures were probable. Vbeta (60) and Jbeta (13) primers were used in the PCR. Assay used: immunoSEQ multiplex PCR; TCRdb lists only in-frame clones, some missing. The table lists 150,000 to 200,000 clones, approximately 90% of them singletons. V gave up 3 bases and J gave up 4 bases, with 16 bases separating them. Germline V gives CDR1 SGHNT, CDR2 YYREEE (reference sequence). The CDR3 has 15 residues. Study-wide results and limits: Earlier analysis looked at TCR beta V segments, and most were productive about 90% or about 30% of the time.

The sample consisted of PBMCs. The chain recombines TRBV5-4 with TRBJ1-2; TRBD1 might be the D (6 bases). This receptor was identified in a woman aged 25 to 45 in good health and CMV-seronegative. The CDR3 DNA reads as TGTGCCAGCAGCTCGCGGACGGGGGGGCTCTATGGCTACACCTTC. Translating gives CASSSRTGGLYGYTF. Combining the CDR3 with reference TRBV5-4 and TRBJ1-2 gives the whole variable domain ETGVTQSPTHLIKTRGQQVTLRCSSQSGHNTVSWYQQALGQGPQFIFQYYREEENGRGNFPPRFSGLQFPNYSSELNVNALELDDSALYLCASSSRTGGLYGYTFGSGTRLTVV.